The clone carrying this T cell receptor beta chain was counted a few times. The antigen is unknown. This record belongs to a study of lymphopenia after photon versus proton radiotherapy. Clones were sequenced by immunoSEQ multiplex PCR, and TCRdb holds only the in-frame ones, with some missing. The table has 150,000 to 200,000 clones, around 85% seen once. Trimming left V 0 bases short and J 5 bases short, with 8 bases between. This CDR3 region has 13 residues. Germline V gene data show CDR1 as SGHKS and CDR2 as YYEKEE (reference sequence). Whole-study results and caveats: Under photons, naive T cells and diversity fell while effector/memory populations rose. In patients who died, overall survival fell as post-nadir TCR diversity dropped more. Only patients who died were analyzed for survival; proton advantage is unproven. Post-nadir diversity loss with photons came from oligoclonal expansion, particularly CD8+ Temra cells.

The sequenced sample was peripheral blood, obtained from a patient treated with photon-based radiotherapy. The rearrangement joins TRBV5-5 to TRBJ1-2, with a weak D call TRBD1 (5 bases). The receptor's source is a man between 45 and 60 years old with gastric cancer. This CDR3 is CASSLASGYGYTF. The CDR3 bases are TGTGCCAGCAGCTTGGCGTCAGGGTATGGCTACACCTTC.